This T cell receptor (beta chain) appears in the sequencing data of a study of CD8 T cells in Susac syndrome. Across the study: Patients with Susac syndrome were therapy-naive, taking corticosteroids, with some also receiving intravenous immunoglobulin, or taking intravenous immunoglobulin alone at the time their blood was drawn.

RNA amounts of 0.5 to 1 ug underwent reverse transcription with random hexamers. An immunoSEQ multiplex PCR amplified TCR beta CDR3 over 54 Vbeta and 13 Jbeta. TCRdb reanalysed the immunoSEQ multiplex PCR reads using MiXCR and keeps one entry per CDR3 protein. The sample consists of 80,000 to 95,000 distinct CDR3 sequences, around 94% of them appearing once. About this clonotype: Its target is unknown.

CDR3 length: 14 amino acids. Trimming stripped 3 bases from V and 0 bases from J, with 7 bases between. Germline V gene data show CDR1 as SGDLS and CDR2 as YYNGEE. The T cells that were sequenced for TCR beta were CD8+ and CD4+ cells from blood. The study, taken as a whole, reports: CD8+ clonal expansion in Susac was maximal in TEMRA cells and in active patients.

This chain links TRBV9 with TRBJ2-4; D might be TRBD1 or TRBD2, each matching 5 bases. Sequencing used CD8+ T cells from PBMCs. This clonotype was sampled from a human donor with Susac syndrome. The CDR3 bases are TGTGCCAGCAGCGCGGGGCTAGCCAAAAACATTCAGTACTTC. Translated: CASSAGLAKNIQYF. Variable domain in full (rest from reference TRBV9 and TRBJ2-4): DSGVTQTPKHLITATGQRVTLRCSPRSGDLSVYWYQQSLDQGLQFLIQYYNGEERAKGNILERFSAQQFPDLHSELNLSSLELGDSALYFCASSAGLAKNIQYFGAGTRLSVL.